This is a list of T cell receptor beta chains from one sample in a study of T cell responses to AZD1222 COVID-19 vaccine. TCRdb keeps only in-frame clones here, not all; method: immunoSEQ multiplex PCR. The sample has around 150,000 clones, roughly 90% seen once. Source: peripheral blood, taken on day 0 of AZD1222 vaccination. These receptor sequences come from an adult in good health. The CDR3 runs from the conserved cysteine through the conserved F or W. The D gene is left open where the match is weak. Some rows mark clone size as missing; the rest say once, few, many or name a class of expanded clone.

TRBV7-2	TRBD1	TRBJ1-1	-	TGTGCCAGCAGACGGGACAGGGGGCAGAACACTGAAGCTTTCTTT	CASRRDRGQNTEAFF
TRBV5-5	-	TRBJ2-1	-	TGTGCCAGCAGCTTGGTGTCTTACAATGAGCAGTTCTTC	CASSLVSYNEQFF
TRBV10-3	-	TRBJ1-5	-	TGTGCCATCAGTGAGTCGAATAGTCAGCCCCAGCATTTT	CAISESNSQPQHF
TRBV7-6	TRBD1	TRBJ1-5	-	TGTGCCAGCAGCTTAGGGACAGGGATAGGTCAGCCCCAGCATTTT	CASSLGTGIGQPQHF
TRBV7-3	-	TRBJ1-1	-	TGTGCCAGCAGCCCCGGACAGAACACTGAAGCTTTCTTT	CASSPGQNTEAFF
TRBV18	-	TRBJ2-2	once	TGTGCCAGCTCACCTCGTTCTAGGCCCACCGGGGAGCTGTTTTTT	CASSPRSRPTGELFF
TRBV9	-	TRBJ2-3	once	TGTGCCAGCAGCGTAGCAGTGGGGGCTGGCACAGATACGCAGTATTTT	CASSVAVGAGTDTQYF
TRBV6-1	-	TRBJ1-5	-	TGTGCCAGCAGTGAAAAAACCTCCTTCATGCAGCCCCAGCATTTT	CASSEKTSFMQPQHF
TRBV11-1	TRBD1	TRBJ2-1	-	TGTGCCAGCAGCCCGGGACAGGGGACTAGGAATGAGCAGTTCTTC	CASSPGQGTRNEQFF
TRBV9	-	TRBJ1-5	-	TGTGCCAGCAGCAGGGGGACTAGCAATCAGCCCCAGCATTTT	CASSRGTSNQPQHF
TRBV3-1/TRBV3-2	-	TRBJ1-2	-	TGTGCCAGCAGCCATGGCCCAGGCTACACCTTC	CASSHGPGYTF
TRBV7-9	-	TRBJ1-4	-	TGTGCCAGCAGCTCCCCCTGGGAAAAACTGTTTTTT	CASSSPWEKLFF
TRBV5-1	-	TRBJ1-5	-	TGCGCCAGCAGCTTGGGCGGGACACCGAATCAGCCCCAGCATTTT	CASSLGGTPNQPQHF
TRBV5-1	-	TRBJ1-4	-	TGCGCCAGCAGCTCCCAGACAGGTGGCGAAAAACTGTTTTTT	CASSSQTGGEKLFF
TRBV28	TRBD1	TRBJ1-6	-	TGTGCCAGCAGCTCCACGGACAGGGGATGGTCACCCCTCCACTTT	CASSSTDRGWSPLHF
TRBV7-9	-	TRBJ2-7	-	TGTGCCAGCAGCTTAGACAGGTCCGAGCAGTACTTC	CASSLDRSEQYF
TRBV19	TRBD1	TRBJ1-1	-	TGTGCCAGTAGTCGACAGGGGTTCACTGAAGCTTTCTTT	CASSRQGFTEAFF
TRBV3-1/TRBV3-2	TRBD2	TRBJ2-2	once	TGTGCCAGCAGCCAAGTTAGCGGGAGGACGGGCGGGGAGCTGTTTTTT	CASSQVSGRTGGELFF
TRBV24-1	-	TRBJ1-2	-	TGTGCCACCAGTGACCAGGGACGTCCCTATGGCTACACCTTC	CATSDQGRPYGYTF
TRBV27	-	TRBJ1-1	-	TGTGCCAGCAGTTTACCCGGGCGGAACACTGAAGCTTTCTTT	CASSLPGRNTEAFF
TRBV5-4	-	TRBJ2-7	-	TGTGCCAGCAGCTTGGACTGGAGGAGCTCCTACGAGCAGTACTTC	CASSLDWRSSYEQYF